The 23 T cell receptor beta chains presented below share a single source sample, sequenced in a study of cytomegalovirus exposure and HLA in healthy donors. The PCR made use of 60 Vbeta and 13 Jbeta primers. Data came from immunoSEQ multiplex PCR; TCRdb stores just in-frame clones and leaves some out. Among 97,000 or so clones, roughly a tenth were seen once, and the ten largest hold 5.1%. The specimen sequenced was PBMCs. These receptor sequences come from a man in his fifties or sixties in good health and CMV-seropositive.

The chain is built from TRBV13 and TRBJ2-6; 10 bases match TRBD1. This CDR3 comprises 17 residues. The germline V gene encodes CDR1 PRHDT and CDR2 FYEKMQ (reference sequence). Trimming at V came to 4 bases and at J to 0 bases, leaving 3 bases not matched to a gene. CDR3 bases: TGTGCCAGCAGCTCCGGGACAGGGGCCTCTGGGGCCAACGTCCTGACTTTC. Encoded protein: CASSSGTGASGANVLTF. Looking up the rest from reference TRBV13 and TRBJ2-6 gives the full variable domain: AAGVIQSPRHLIKEKRETATLKCYPIPRHDTVYWYQQGPGQDPQFLISFYEKMQSDKGSIPDRFSAQQFSDYHSELNMSSLELGDSALYFCASSSGTGASGANVLTFGAGSRLTVL.

V is TRBV7-9 and J is TRBJ1-1; D gene ambiguous. Germline V gene lookup returns CDR1 SEHNR and CDR2 FQNEAQ (reference sequence). The CDR3 extends over 14 amino acids. Trimming left V 7 bases short and J 0 bases short, with 12 bases between. The CDR3 protein is CASKRGGLNTEAFF. CDR3 in DNA: TGTGCCAGCAAAAGAGGAGGGCTGAACACTGAAGCTTTCTTT. Together with reference TRBV7-9 and TRBJ1-1, the CDR3 gives the full variable domain: DTGVSQNPRHKITKRGQNVTFRCDPISEHNRLYWYRQTLGQGPEFLTYFQNEAQLEKSRLLSDRFSAERPKGSFSTLEIQRTEQGDSAMYLCASKRGGLNTEAFFGQGTRLTVV.

V usage is TRBV30 and J usage is TRBJ2-7; 12 bases are a match to TRBD1. V lost 3 bases to trimming and J lost 3 bases; unmatched junction nucleotides: 6. The germline V gene encodes CDR1 GTSNPN and CDR2 SVGIG (reference sequence). The CDR3 covers 15 residues. CDR3 sequence reads: CAWRGQGARDYEQYF. The CDR3 DNA follows: TGTGCCTGGAGGGGACAGGGGGCGCGGGACTACGAGCAGTACTTC. The whole variable domain, remainder taken from reference TRBV30 and TRBJ2-7, is SQTIHQWPATLVQPVGSPLSLECTVEGTSNPNLYWYRQAAGRGLQLLFYSVGIGQISSEVPQNLSASRPQDRQFILSSKKLLLSDSGFYLCAWRGQGARDYEQYFGPGTRLTVT.

To note about this clone: At the DNA level, this CDR3 is encoded by other sequences in the same sample as well. The V and J genes are TRBV9 and TRBJ1-6, with 7 bases lining up with TRBD1. The J segment lost 7 bases and the V segment lost 8 bases, leaving 12 bases of the junction unmatched. This CDR3 is 15 amino acids long. Per the germline V gene, CDR1 is SGDLS and CDR2 is YYNGEE. CDR3 coding DNA: TGTGCCAGTACCCCCGAAGGGGGCTGGAATTCACCCCTCCACTTT. Protein sequence: CASTPEGGWNSPLHF.

This clone was counted only a few times. This rearrangement joins TRBV28 to TRBJ1-4; the match to TRBD1 covers 8 bases. The CDR3 contains 14 residues. V shed 6 bases, J shed 7 bases, and the junction held 7 bases outside the gene matches. CDR1 is MDHEN, CDR2 SYDVKM, per germline. The CDR3 nucleotides are TGTGCCAGCAGACCACCAGGGGGCGGTGAAAAACTGTTTTTT. Amino acids: CASRPPGGGEKLFF.

The chain employs TRBV19 and TRBJ1-5, with no clear D. The CDR3 length is 14 residues. V dropped 6 bases and J dropped 3 bases, with 12 bases sitting between them. CDR1 and CDR2 (germline): LNHDA, SQIVND (reference sequence). In nucleotides, the CDR3 is TGTGCCAGTAGAGCCCGGGAACCCAATCAGCCCCAGCATTTT. This gives the protein CASRAREPNQPQHF.

The gene calls are TRBV27 and TRBJ2-7, with D tentatively TRBD1 (6 bases). This CDR3 region has 13 residues. Germline V CDR1 and CDR2: MNHEY, SMNVEV (reference sequence). With 0 bases removed from V and 4 bases from J, the gap between germline ends came to 7 bases. The CDR3 DNA is TGTGCCAGCAGTTTATCGAGGGGGTACGAGCAGTACTTC. Its translation: CASSLSRGYEQYF.

The chain carries TRBV6-6 and TRBJ1-5; the D is unclear. With 6 bases removed from V and 0 bases from J, the gap between germline ends came to 9 bases. Germline-derived CDR1 and CDR2 are MNHNY and SVGAGI (reference sequence). The CDR3 totals 14 residues. The CDR3 sequence is CASSPYSSNQPQHF. The CDR3 nucleotides read TGTGCCAGCAGCCCTTACAGTAGCAATCAGCCCCAGCATTTT.

The J gene is TRBJ1-2, the V gene TRBV28; 7 bases map to TRBD1. Germline trimming cut 6 bases from V and 8 bases from J; bases unmatched to any gene: 15. Germline V gene lookup returns CDR1 MDHEN and CDR2 SYDVKM. The CDR3 sequence is 15 residues long. The CDR3 here is CASSPSSTWTGGYTF. The CDR3 DNA sequence: TGTGCCAGCAGCCCTTCCTCAACCTGGACAGGCGGCTACACCTTC.

This clone occurred a few times. This chain links TRBV29-1 with TRBJ1-1; TRBD1 might be the D (6 bases). V was shortened by 4 bases and J by 3 bases, with 18 bases between the two germline ends. The CDR3 totals 15 residues. The germline gives CDR1 SQVTM, CDR2 ANQGSEA. The CDR3, as DNA: TGCAGCGTTGCCAAATTCGGGGCAGGGGACACTGAAGCTTTCTTT. Protein product: CSVAKFGAGDTEAFF.

In its sample, this clone was seen a few times. The chain recombines TRBV18 with TRBJ1-6; 8 bases align to TRBD1. The CDR3 has 14 residues. V was clipped by 0 bases and J by 10 bases; unmatched bases: 2. From germline, CDR1 is KGHSH and CDR2 LQKENI. Written as DNA, the CDR3 is TGTGCCAGCTCACCACCCGGACAGGGATCACCCCTCCACTTT. Translated: CASSPPGQGSPLHF.

The rearrangement joins TRBV27 to TRBJ2-1; D remains unclear. V lost 3 bases and J lost 6, with 12 bases in between. CDR1 and CDR2 from the germline V gene are MNHEY and SMNVEV (reference sequence). The CDR3 length is 14 residues. The CDR3 nucleotides are TGTGCCAGCAGTTTCGCAGTCCCAGGCAATGAGCAGTTCTTC. Amino acid sequence: CASSFAVPGNEQFF.

This clone was detected a few times. The rearrangement links TRBV5-4 to TRBJ2-4; D gene unclear. The V gene's germline CDR1 is SGHNT and CDR2 YYREEE (reference sequence). Trimming removed 7 bases from V and 2 bases from J, with 4 bases in between. The CDR3 contains 11 residues. The CDR3 nucleotides read TGTGCCAGCGGCCCCAAAAACATTCAGTACTTC. Translating it yields CASGPKNIQYF.

This clone has just a few counts. This rearrangement joins TRBV2 to TRBJ1-1, with 9 nucleotides matching TRBD1. This CDR3 comprises 13 residues. Germline trimming cut 11 bases from V and 5 bases from J; bases unmatched to any gene: 9. CDR1 and CDR2 (germline): SNHLY, FYNNEI. CDR3 DNA sequence: TGTGCCGGGGAGGGACAGGGCGGGACTGAAGCTTTCTTT. The encoded protein is CAGEGQGGTEAFF.

This clone was recorded a few times. The chain combines TRBV2 with TRBJ2-4; 7 bases line up with TRBD2. The J segment lost 10 bases and the V segment lost 7 bases, leaving 13 bases of the junction unmatched. Looked up from germline, CDR1 is SNHLY and CDR2 is FYNNEI. This CDR3 has 14 residues. DNA of the CDR3: TGTGCCAGCAAGGAAGGCTCGGGAGGAAGGATTCAGTACTTC. It codes for CASKEGSGGRIQYF.

This clone was observed a handful of times. The chain links TRBV19 to TRBJ2-2; D is unclear. The CDR3 length is 14 residues. Trimming took off 3 bases at V and 5 bases at J, with 10 bases between the two ends. The germline CDR1 and CDR2 sequences are LNHDA and SQIVND (reference sequence). CDR3 nucleotide sequence: TGTGCCAGTAGTATTCTGACTGGAACCGGGGAGCTGTTTTTT. Translation gives CASSILTGTGELFF.

This clone was detected many times. The chain links TRBV11-2 to TRBJ1-1, with D perhaps TRBD1 (5 bases). The V and J ends lost 2 bases and 7 bases respectively, with 8 bases between them. Germline V gene lookup returns CDR1 SGHAT and CDR2 FQNNGV. The CDR3 loop spans 12 amino acids. In nucleotides, the CDR3 is TGTGCCAGCAGCTTAAGGGGAAGTGAAGCTTTCTTT. This encodes CASSLRGSEAFF.

This clone occurred a few times. This sample includes further DNA sequences coding for the same CDR3. The V gene is TRBV30, the J gene TRBJ1-6; D might be TRBD1 (6 bases). V was pared by 0 bases and J by 3 bases, with 18 bases between. Germline loops: CDR1 GTSNPN, CDR2 SVGIG (reference sequence). This CDR3 is 18 amino acids long. CDR3 nucleotides: TGTGCCTGGAGTGTTCCCCCTAGGGACATCCTCTATAATTCACCCCTCCACTTT. Translation gives CAWSVPPRDILYNSPLHF. Based on the CDR3 plus reference TRBV30 and TRBJ1-6, the full variable domain is SQTIHQWPATLVQPVGSPLSLECTVEGTSNPNLYWYRQAAGRGLQLLFYSVGIGQISSEVPQNLSASRPQDRQFILSSKKLLLSDSGFYLCAWSVPPRDILYNSPLHFGNGTRLTVT.

V is TRBV2 and J is TRBJ2-3; 8 positions agree with TRBD2. CDR3 length equals 16 residues. Germline loops: CDR1 SNHLY, CDR2 FYNNEI. Germline trimming cut 5 bases from V and 1 base from J; bases unmatched to any gene: 8. Here the CDR3 DNA reads TGTGCCAGCAGTTCGGGGGGGCGAAGGGGCACAGATACGCAGTATTTT. It is translated as CASSSGGRRGTDTQYF.

A few counts support this clone. The genes are TRBV30 and TRBJ2-7; tentative D call: TRBD2 (5 bases). This CDR3 region has 13 residues. Germline CDR1 GTSNPN, CDR2 SVGIG (reference sequence). The germline V and J ends were trimmed by 4 bases and 5 bases, with 15 bases remaining between them. The chain's CDR3 is CAWNVGVGDEQYF. CDR3 DNA sequence: TGTGCCTGGAATGTCGGGGTTGGCGACGAGCAGTACTTC.

This clone has a handful of counts. This chain uses TRBV19 with TRBJ2-2; 11 positions match TRBD1. The V segment lost 7 bases and the J segment 4 bases; nucleotides outside the gene matches: 8. Germline loops: CDR1 LNHDA, CDR2 SQIVND (reference sequence). This CDR3 has 16 residues. The CDR3, as DNA: TGTGCCAGTAAGGTCGGACAGGGGGCGCGCACCGGGGAGCTGTTTTTT. Translated: CASKVGQGARTGELFF. The complete variable domain, with remaining parts taken from reference TRBV19 and TRBJ2-2, reads DGGITQSPKYLFRKEGQNVTLSCEQNLNHDAMYWYRQDPGQGLRLIYYSQIVNDFQKGDIAEGYSVSREKKESFPLTVTSAQKNPTAFYLCASKVGQGARTGELFFGEGSRLTVL.

The V gene is TRBV7-6, the J gene TRBJ1-3; TRBD1 matches 7 bases. Germline V CDR1 and CDR2: SGHVS, FNYEAQ. This CDR3 has 17 amino acids. After removal of 0 bases from V and 0 bases from J, the junction contained 5 bases not matched to a gene. For the CDR3, the DNA is TGTGCCAGCAGCTTAGCGGGGGACAGCATCTCTGGAAACACCATATATTTT. Translating gives CASSLAGDSISGNTIYF.

This clone appeared a few times. This rearrangement joins TRBV5-6 to TRBJ1-3; maybe TRBD1 (5 bases). This CDR3 contains 16 residues. Trimming removed 2 bases from V and 6 bases from J, with 18 bases in between. Germline V gives CDR1 SGHDT, CDR2 YYEEEE. In nucleotides, the CDR3 is TGTGCCAGCAGCTTCCGCGCCAGGGCTCGAGTAAACACCATATATTTT. Its translation: CASSFRARARVNTIYF.